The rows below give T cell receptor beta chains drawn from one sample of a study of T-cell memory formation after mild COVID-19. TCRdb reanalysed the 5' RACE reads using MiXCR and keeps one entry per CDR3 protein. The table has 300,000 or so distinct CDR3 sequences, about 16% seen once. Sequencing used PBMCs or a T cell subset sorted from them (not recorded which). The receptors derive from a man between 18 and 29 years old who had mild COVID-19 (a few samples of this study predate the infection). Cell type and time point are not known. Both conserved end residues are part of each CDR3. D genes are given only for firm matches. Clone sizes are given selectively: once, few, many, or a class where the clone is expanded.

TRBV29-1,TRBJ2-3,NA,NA,TGCAGCGTGTCGACATCCCGAAGCACAGATACGCAGTATTTT,CSVSTSRSTDTQYF
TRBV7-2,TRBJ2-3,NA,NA,TGTGCCAGCAGCTCCCCTGGGGGGGGCCCTGCACAGATAACGCAGTATTTT,CASSSPGGGPAQITQYF
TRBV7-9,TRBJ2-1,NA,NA,TGTGCCAGCAGCTTAATGGAGTTCCCACACAATGAGCAGTTCTTC,CASSLMEFPHNEQFF
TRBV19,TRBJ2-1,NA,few,TGTGCCAGTAGTATAGGGGCCCGAGGATCTTACAATGAGCAGTTCTTC,CASSIGARGSYNEQFF
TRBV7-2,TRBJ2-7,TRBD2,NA,TGTGCCAGCAGCACCTTTAGCGGGGGGGCCGAGCAGTACTTC,CASSTFSGGAEQYF
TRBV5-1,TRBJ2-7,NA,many,TGCGCCAGCAGCTTGACGGGGTCCGGCTCCTACGAGCAGTACTTC,CASSLTGSGSYEQYF
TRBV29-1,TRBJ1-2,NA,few,TGCAGCGTTGAAGAGACCGGTACTATTTATGGCTACACCTTC,CSVEETGTIYGYTF
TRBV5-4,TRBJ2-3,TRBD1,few,TGTGCCAGCAGCCGCACAGGGGTTGGGGATACGCAGTATTTT,CASSRTGVGDTQYF
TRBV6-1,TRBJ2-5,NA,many,TGTGCCAGCAGTGGATCCGATGGGGGTGCGGAGACCCAGTACTTC,CASSGSDGGAETQYF
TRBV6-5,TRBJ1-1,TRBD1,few,TGTGCCAGCAGTATATCAAGGGGGCTTAGCACTGAAGCTTTCTTT,CASSISRGLSTEAFF
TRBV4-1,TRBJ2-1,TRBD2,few,TGCGCCAGCAGCCAAGTCGCGGGGGGTCCCTACAATGAGCAGTTCTTC,CASSQVAGGPYNEQFF
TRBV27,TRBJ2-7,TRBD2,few,TGTGCCAGCAGTTTATTGTTCGGGGGGTCCTACGAGCAGTACTTC,CASSLLFGGSYEQYF
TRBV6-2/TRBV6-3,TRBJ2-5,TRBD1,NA,TGTGCCAGCAGTACCGAACCCGGGACAGGGGGCGAGGCCCAGTACTTC,CASSTEPGTGGEAQYF
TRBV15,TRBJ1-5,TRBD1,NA,TGTGCCACCAGCAGTTACGCCCGGACAGGAAGCCTTCTGCCCCAGCATTTT,CATSSYARTGSLLPQHF
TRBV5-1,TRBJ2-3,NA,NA,TGCGCCAGCAGCACCGGCTCGGGTCTTGAAAAGTATTTT,CASSTGSGLEKYF
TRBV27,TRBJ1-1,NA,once,TGTGCCAGCAGTTTGGGGAGTCCGGCCTGGGCCACTGAAGCTTTCTTT,CASSLGSPAWATEAFF
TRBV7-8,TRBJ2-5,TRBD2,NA,TGTGCCAGCAGCTTAGCAGGAAGCGGGGGTTGGGAGACCCAGTACTTC,CASSLAGSGGWETQYF
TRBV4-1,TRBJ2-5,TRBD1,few,TGCGCCAGCAGCCAGCTGACCGGGACAGGGGGTCAGACCCAGTACTTC,CASSQLTGTGGQTQYF
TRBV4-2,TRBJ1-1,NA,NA,TGTGCCAGCAGCCAAGAAGCTGGGTCCAGTACTGAAGCTTTCTTT,CASSQEAGSSTEAFF
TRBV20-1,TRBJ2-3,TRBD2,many,TGCAGTGCTAGAGTCGGCGGGGGGGCAGATACGCAGTATTTT,CSARVGGGADTQYF
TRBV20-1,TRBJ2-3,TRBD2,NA,TGCAGTGCTGTGACCTCGGGGGGGCCGGCAGATACGCAGTATTTT,CSAVTSGGPADTQYF
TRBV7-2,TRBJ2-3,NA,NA,TGTGCCAGCAGCCCACTTAACACAGATACGCAGTATTTT,CASSPLNTDTQYF
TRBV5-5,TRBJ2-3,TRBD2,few,TGTGCCAGCAGCTTGGCCCCTAGCGGGGGGGCAGATACGCAGTATTTT,CASSLAPSGGADTQYF
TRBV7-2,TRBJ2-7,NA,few,TGTGCCAGCAGCCTGGGGGGGGCACTAGCCTACGAGCAGTACTTC,CASSLGGALAYEQYF
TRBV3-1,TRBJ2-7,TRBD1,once,TGTGCCAGCAGCCAGGTCGGACAGGGTGACGAGCAGTACTTC,CASSQVGQGDEQYF
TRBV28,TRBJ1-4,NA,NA,TGTGCCAGCAACAAACCCCCAGTAGGGGCGGCTCTTTTT,CASNKPPVGAALF
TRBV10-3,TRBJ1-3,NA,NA,TGTGCCATCAGTACAACCCTCTCTGGAAACACCATATATTTT,CAISTTLSGNTIYF
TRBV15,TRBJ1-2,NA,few,TGTGCCACCAGCGATTTCGGGGGAAAGGGCTATGGCTACACCTTC,CATSDFGGKGYGYTF
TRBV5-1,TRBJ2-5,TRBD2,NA,TGCGCCAGCCGACCCGGACTAGCGTGGGAGACCCAGTACTTC,CASRPGLAWETQYF
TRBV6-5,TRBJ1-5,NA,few,TGTGCCAGCAGTTACCGGGGGCGTGAGCCCCAGCATTTT,CASSYRGREPQHF
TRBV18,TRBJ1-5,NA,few,TGTGCCAGCTCACAAGCGGCGGGTCAGCCCCAGCATTTT,CASSQAAGQPQHF
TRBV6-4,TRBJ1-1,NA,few,TGTGCCAGCAGTGAGAGGGCAGACACTGAAGCTTTCTTT,CASSERADTEAFF
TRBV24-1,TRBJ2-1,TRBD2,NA,TGTGCCACCAGTGATGCTAGCGGGGGCATCTATGAGCAGTTCTTC,CATSDASGGIYEQFF
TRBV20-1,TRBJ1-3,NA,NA,TGCAGTGCTAGAGAGCCAGGGTTGAACACCATATATTTT,CSAREPGLNTIYF
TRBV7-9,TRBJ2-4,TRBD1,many,TGTGCCAGCAGCCAAATGGAGACAGGGAGTTCAAACATTCAGTACTTC,CASSQMETGSSNIQYF
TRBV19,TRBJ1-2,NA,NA,TGTGCCAGTAGTATAGGGGGACCTAGCCCCTATGGCTACACCTTC,CASSIGGPSPYGYTF
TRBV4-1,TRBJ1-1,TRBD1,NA,TGCGCCAGCAGCCAAGATCGAGTGACAGGGTGGGAAGAAGCTTTCTTT,CASSQDRVTGWEEAFF
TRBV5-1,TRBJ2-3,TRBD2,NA,TGCGCCAGCAGCACTAGCGGGGGTAGGGATACGCAGTATTTT,CASSTSGGRDTQYF
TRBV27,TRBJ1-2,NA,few,TGTGCCAGTCGGGACTCTCAGTACTATGGCTACACCTTC,CASRDSQYYGYTF
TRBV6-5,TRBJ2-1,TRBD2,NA,TGTGCCAGCAGTCCTGGACTAGCGACCTACAATGAGCAGTTCTTC,CASSPGLATYNEQFF